A single sample is the source of the 26 T cell receptor beta chains below, sequenced in a study of patients and donors after allogeneic stem cell transplantation. TCRdb reanalysed the RT-PCR reads using MiXCR and keeps one entry per CDR3 protein. Of 800,000 to 1,000,000 distinct CDR3 sequences in the sample, under 20% were seen once. Sequencing was carried out using blood, either unsorted or a sorted T cell fraction (not recorded which). The source is a human donor who was either an allogeneic HSCT recipient or a stem cell or donor lymphocyte infusion donor (not recorded which). It is not recorded whose cells these are; they may come from a transplant donor.

The genes are TRBV12-3 or TRBV12-4 and TRBJ1-2; the D gene is possibly TRBD1 (5 bases). V was trimmed by 7 bases and J by 0 bases, leaving 15 bases between them. This CDR3 has 15 amino acids. CDR3: CASTIDRTPNYGYTF. The CDR3 DNA follows: TGTGCCAGCACTATCGACCGGACACCTAACTATGGCTACACCTTC.

This clonotype was counted a few times. The chain links TRBV12-3 or TRBV12-4 to TRBJ2-5; D is perhaps TRBD2 (5 bases). Trimming shortened V by 2 bases and J by 2 bases, and 12 bases separated the two germline ends. The length of the CDR3 is 15 residues. In DNA form, the CDR3 reads TGTGCCAGCAGTTTACAGCGACCGGGGCAAGAGACCCAGTACTTC. Its protein is CASSLQRPGQETQYF.

The chain links TRBV6-6 to TRBJ1-1; the D is unclear. Germline V gives CDR1 MNHNY, CDR2 SVGAGI (reference sequence). Between the trimmed V and J ends, which lost 2 bases and 0 bases, there was a span of 4 bases. This CDR3 is built from 13 residues. CDR3: CASSYKLNTEAFF. DNA of the CDR3: TGTGCCAGCAGTTACAAACTGAACACTGAAGCTTTCTTT.

This clonotype was seen only a few times. The chain employs TRBV5-4 and TRBJ2-2; 12 nucleotides agree with TRBD1. Trimming at V came to 4 bases and at J to 3 bases, leaving 10 bases not matched to a gene. Germline V gene data show CDR1 as SGHNT and CDR2 as YYREEE (reference sequence). The CDR3 consists of 18 residues. The CDR3 nucleotides read TGTGCCAGCAGCCCGGGACAGGGGGCATTTCTAGACACCGGGGAGCTGTTTTTT. Translating it yields CASSPGQGAFLDTGELFF.

This clonotype was seen only a few times. The chain employs TRBV29-1 and TRBJ1-2; D gene uncertain. Germline V lookup: CDR1 SQVTM, CDR2 ANQGSEA. The V gene lost 4 bases and the J gene lost 8 bases, with 14 bases spanning the gap. CDR3 length equals 12 residues. CDR3 DNA: TGCAGCGTTGTAGGCCTAAGAATGGGCTACACCTTC. Translating gives CSVVGLRMGYTF.

The table lists this clonotype with a few counts. The genes are TRBV4-1 and TRBJ2-1; the D call may be TRBD1 or TRBD2 (5 bases each). V lost 3 bases and J lost 0, with 15 bases in between. Germline assignment: CDR1 MGHRA and CDR2 YSYEKL. This CDR3 is 17 amino acids long. The CDR3 region has the DNA TGCGCCAGCAGCCAGGACGGGGCTACGGTCTCCTACAATGAGCAGTTCTTC. This gives the protein CASSQDGATVSYNEQFF.

This chain links TRBV20-1 with TRBJ1-2; the match to TRBD1 covers 7 bases. In germline, CDR1 is DFQATT, CDR2 SNEGSKA (reference sequence). V trimming: 7 bases; J trimming: 5 bases; junction bases outside the gene matches: 16. This CDR3 is built from 15 residues. CDR3 sequence reads: CSVPLRDSRHYGYTF. In nucleotides, the CDR3 is TGCAGTGTCCCACTCCGGGACAGTAGACATTATGGCTACACCTTC.

This clonotype was picked up a small number of times. V is TRBV4-3 and J is TRBJ2-7, with TRBD1 identical over 10 bases. V shed 1 base, J shed 6 bases, and the junction held 6 bases outside the gene matches. The CDR3 extends over 15 amino acids. Germline V gene data show CDR1 as LGHNA and CDR2 as YSLEER. Here the CDR3 reads CASSQGTGGSSEQYF. In nucleotides, the CDR3 is TGCGCCAGCAGCCAAGGGACAGGGGGGTCAAGCGAGCAGTACTTC.

In its sample, this clonotype was seen a few times. The V and J genes are TRBV5-1 and TRBJ1-2, with D hard to call. Germline V CDR1 and CDR2: SGHRS, YFSETQ. The CDR3 is 12 amino acids. Trimming removed 6 bases from V and 8 bases from J, with 14 bases in between. The CDR3 DNA sequence: TGCGCCAGCACTACCTCGATGGGGGGCTACACCTTC. As protein: CASTTSMGGYTF.

The table lists this clonotype with many counts. The V and J genes are TRBV12-3 or TRBV12-4 and TRBJ2-7, with 10 bases lining up with TRBD1. After removal of 2 bases from V and 4 bases from J, the junction contained 5 bases not matched to a gene. The CDR3 runs to 15 residues. This CDR3 reads CASSLLGQGTYEQYF. CDR3 bases: TGTGCCAGCAGTTTACTGGGACAGGGGACGTACGAGCAGTACTTC.

This rearrangement joins TRBV7-2 to TRBJ2-4; D is unclear. The length of the CDR3 is 16 residues. Germline assignment: CDR1 SGHTA and CDR2 FQGNSA. The V end was cut by 1 base, the J end by 10 bases, with 20 bases between. This CDR3 reads CASSLVGQVVLGIQYF. For the CDR3, the DNA is TGTGCCAGCAGCTTAGTCGGGCAGGTTGTCCTCGGTATTCAGTACTTC.

This clonotype was counted a few times. The chain carries TRBV30 and TRBJ1-6; the D gene is possibly TRBD1 (5 bases). The CDR3 is made up of 14 amino acids. The germline V and J ends were trimmed by 3 bases and 4 bases, with 10 bases remaining between them. From germline, CDR1 is GTSNPN and CDR2 SVGIG (reference sequence). Written as DNA, the CDR3 is TGTGCCTGGAGCGATGGACAATATAATTCACCCCTCCACTTT. Its protein product is CAWSDGQYNSPLHF. The full variable domain, with the rest looked up from reference TRBV30 and TRBJ1-6, is SQTIHQWPATLVQPVGSPLSLECTVEGTSNPNLYWYRQAAGRGLQLLFYSVGIGQISSEVPQNLSASRPQDRQFILSSKKLLLSDSGFYLCAWSDGQYNSPLHFGNGTRLTVT.

V usage is TRBV5-1 and J usage is TRBJ2-3, with D uncertain. The germline V and J ends were trimmed by 2 bases and 3 bases, with 10 bases remaining between them. Germline-derived CDR1 and CDR2 are SGHRS and YFSETQ. The CDR3 extends over 14 amino acids. Here the CDR3 reads CASSLRAGTDTQYF. CDR3 sequence (DNA): TGCGCCAGCAGCTTACGGGCAGGAACAGATACGCAGTATTTT.

This clonotype was seen ten or more times. This rearrangement joins TRBV12-3 or TRBV12-4 to TRBJ2-1; D ambiguous. The CDR3 length is 15 residues. The V end was cut by 6 bases, the J end by 7 bases, with 19 bases between. The CDR3 DNA reads TGTGCCAGCAGCCGGGTCGTCCAGCAAGGGAATGAGCAGTTCTTC. Its translation is CASSRVVQQGNEQFF.

In its sample, this clonotype was seen a few times. The rearrangement joins TRBV21-1 to TRBJ2-6; whether TRBD1, the table's D call, matches the DNA was not checked. TRBV21-1 corresponds to a pseudogene. The CDR3 has 16 amino acids. CDR3 in amino acids: CASSNNRGAGANVLTF. In nucleotides, the CDR3 is TGTGCCAGCAGCAATAACAGGGGAGCCGGGGCCAACGTCCTGACTTTC.

This clonotype has only a few counts. The V gene is TRBV7-9, the J gene TRBJ2-3; 10 positions agree with TRBD1. Losses at the gene ends were 4 bases for V and 3 bases for J; bases not matched to a gene: 4. The CDR3 sequence is 15 residues long. CDR1 and CDR2 (germline): SEHNR, FQNEAQ (reference sequence). As DNA, the CDR3 is TGTGCCAGCAGCTCCGGGACAGGGGCGACAGATACGCAGTATTTT. It codes for CASSSGTGATDTQYF.

The V call is TRBV21-1, the J call TRBJ1-5; the table's D call of TRBD1 was not tested on the DNA. TRBV21-1 represents a pseudogene. The CDR3 contains 15 residues. In DNA form, the CDR3 reads TGTGCCAGCAGCAAAAATGGGGGGCAGGTACAGCCCCAGCATTTT. It specifies CASSKNGGQVQPQHF.

A remark on this clonotype: This clone may be a read error of a much larger clone one base away. The chain combines TRBV5-5 with TRBJ2-3; 9 bases align to TRBD1. Germline CDR1 reads SGHKS; CDR2 reads YYEKEE (reference sequence). J was trimmed by 2 bases and V by 4 bases; bases with no gene match: 5. This CDR3 has 15 amino acids. As DNA, the CDR3 is TGTGCCAGCAGCGAGGGACAGGGATTCACAGATACGCAGTATTTT. Its translation: CASSEGQGFTDTQYF.

At least ten counts were recorded for this clonotype. The genes are TRBV5-1 and TRBJ1-1; D might be TRBD1 (5 bases). Trimming pared 4 bases from V and 6 bases from J, leaving 13 bases between. CDR1 is SGHRS, CDR2 YFSETQ, per germline. The CDR3 is 13 amino acids. This CDR3 reads CASSPKGVAEAFF. CDR3 bases: TGCGCCAGCAGCCCGAAAGGGGTGGCTGAAGCTTTCTTT.

The chain joins TRBV5-1 to TRBJ2-7; TRBD1 agrees at 7 bases. The CDR3 runs to 17 residues. V dropped 3 bases and J dropped 5; count of bases not matched to a gene: 17. Germline CDR1 reads SGHRS; CDR2 reads YFSETQ. CDR3 bases: TGCGCCAGCAGCTCTACACTTAAGACAGGGATGACACACGAGCAGTACTTC. Residues: CASSSTLKTGMTHEQYF.

This clonotype was found many times. The chain uses TRBV20-1 and TRBJ1-2; 11 bases agree with TRBD1. The CDR3 contains 14 residues. V gave up 6 bases and J gave up 2 bases; unmatched junction bases: 5. Germline lookup yields CDR1 DFQATT and CDR2 SNEGSKA (reference sequence). For the CDR3, the DNA is TGCAGTGCAGCTAGGGACAGGGGGAACTATGGCTACACCTTC. This encodes CSAARDRGNYGYTF.

As to this clonotype: It may be a read error: a sequence one base away is much more abundant. J is TRBJ2-5 and V is TRBV12-3 or TRBV12-4, with D possibly TRBD1 on 5 matching bases. The CDR3 length is 11 residues. The CDR3 protein is CACSLGARVYF. The CDR3 DNA sequence: TGTGCCTGCAGTTTAGGGGCTAGGGTATACTTC.

The rearrangement uses TRBV3-1 and TRBJ2-3; D is undetermined. In germline, CDR1 is LGHDT, CDR2 YNNKEL (reference sequence). The germline V and J ends were trimmed by 0 bases and 1 base, with 14 bases remaining between them. This CDR3 comprises 17 residues. CDR3 loop: CASSQDRLDLRTDTQYF. In DNA, the CDR3 is TGTGCCAGCAGCCAAGATAGGCTAGACTTACGCACAGATACGCAGTATTTT.

This clonotype was seen ten or more times. The chain recombines TRBV12-3 or TRBV12-4 with TRBJ2-1; no clear D. The CDR3 contains 14 residues. Trimming pared 5 bases from V and 0 bases from J, leaving 8 bases between. The CDR3 spells CASSPGHSYNEQFF. The CDR3 DNA reads TGTGCCAGCAGTCCCGGCCACTCCTACAATGAGCAGTTCTTC.

This chain connects TRBV6-1 to TRBJ2-6, with D unresolved. Trimming removed 6 bases at V and 0 bases at J, with 9 bases between. This CDR3 region has 15 residues. CDR1 is MNHNS and CDR2 is SASEGT in the germline V gene. The CDR3 spells CASRERGSGANVLTF. The CDR3 DNA follows: TGTGCCAGCAGGGAAAGAGGCTCTGGGGCCAACGTCCTGACTTTC.

This clonotype appeared once. This chain links TRBV4-2 with TRBJ2-7; D gene uncertain. From germline, CDR1 is LGHNA and CDR2 YNFKEQ. The CDR3 totals 12 residues. The V gene lost 5 bases and the J gene lost 2 bases, with 7 bases spanning the gap. CDR3 coding DNA: TGTGCCAGCAGCACCCCGGCCTACGAGCAGTACTTC. It codes for CASSTPAYEQYF.